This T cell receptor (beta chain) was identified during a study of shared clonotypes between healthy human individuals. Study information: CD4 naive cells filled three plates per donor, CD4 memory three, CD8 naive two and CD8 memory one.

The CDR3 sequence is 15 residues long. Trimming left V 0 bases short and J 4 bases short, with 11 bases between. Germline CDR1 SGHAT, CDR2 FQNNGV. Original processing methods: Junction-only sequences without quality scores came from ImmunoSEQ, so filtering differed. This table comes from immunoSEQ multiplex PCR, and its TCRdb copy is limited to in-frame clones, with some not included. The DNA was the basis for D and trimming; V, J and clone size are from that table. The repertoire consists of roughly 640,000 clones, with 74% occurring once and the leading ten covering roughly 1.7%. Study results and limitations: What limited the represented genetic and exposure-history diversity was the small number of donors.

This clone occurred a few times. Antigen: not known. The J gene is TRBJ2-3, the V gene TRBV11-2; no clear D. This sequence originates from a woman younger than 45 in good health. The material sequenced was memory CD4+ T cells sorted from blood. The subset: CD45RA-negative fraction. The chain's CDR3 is CASSLDLVISDTQYF. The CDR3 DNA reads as TGTGCCAGCAGCTTAGATCTAGTTATCTCAGATACGCAGTATTTT.